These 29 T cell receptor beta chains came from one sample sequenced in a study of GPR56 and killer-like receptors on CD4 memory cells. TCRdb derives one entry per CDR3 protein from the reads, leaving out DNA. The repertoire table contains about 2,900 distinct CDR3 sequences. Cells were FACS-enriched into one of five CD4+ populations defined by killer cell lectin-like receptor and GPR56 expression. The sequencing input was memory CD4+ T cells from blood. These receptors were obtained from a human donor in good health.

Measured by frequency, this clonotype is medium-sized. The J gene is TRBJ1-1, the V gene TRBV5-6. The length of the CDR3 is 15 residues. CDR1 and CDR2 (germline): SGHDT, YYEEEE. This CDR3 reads CASSLRGSLNTEAFF.

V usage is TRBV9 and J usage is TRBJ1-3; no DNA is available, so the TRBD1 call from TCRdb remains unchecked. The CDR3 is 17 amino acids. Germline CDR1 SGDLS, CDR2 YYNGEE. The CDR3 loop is CASSPYLEGSSGNTIYF.

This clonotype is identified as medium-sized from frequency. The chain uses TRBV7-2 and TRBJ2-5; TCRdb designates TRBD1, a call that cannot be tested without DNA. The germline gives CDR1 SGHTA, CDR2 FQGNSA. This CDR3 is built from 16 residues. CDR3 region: CASSLNPATNQETQYF.

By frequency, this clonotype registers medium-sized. The CDR3 region is CASQGQGNYGYTF. The rearrangement joins TRBV11-1 to TRBJ1-2; the TCRdb D gene call, TRBD1, has no DNA to confirm it. This CDR3 is built from 13 residues. Per the germline V gene, CDR1 is SGHAT and CDR2 is FQDESV (reference sequence). Drawing the rest from reference TRBV11-1 and TRBJ1-2, the complete variable domain is EAEVAQSPRYKITEKSQAVAFWCDPISGHATLYWYRQILGQGPELLVQFQDESVVDDSQLPKDRFSAERLKGVDSTLKIQPAELGDSAMYLCASQGQGNYGYTFGSGTRLTVV.

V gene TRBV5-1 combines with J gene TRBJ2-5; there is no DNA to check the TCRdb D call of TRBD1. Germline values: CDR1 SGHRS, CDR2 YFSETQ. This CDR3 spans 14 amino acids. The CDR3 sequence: CASSPEGVGETQYF.

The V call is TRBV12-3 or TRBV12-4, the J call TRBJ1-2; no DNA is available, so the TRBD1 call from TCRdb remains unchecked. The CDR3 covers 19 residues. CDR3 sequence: CASRPDRGSRTKGFSGYTF.

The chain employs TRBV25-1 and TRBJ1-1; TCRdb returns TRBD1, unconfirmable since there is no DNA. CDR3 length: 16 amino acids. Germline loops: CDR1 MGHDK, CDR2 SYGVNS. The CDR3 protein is CASSGNPGQVNTEAFF.

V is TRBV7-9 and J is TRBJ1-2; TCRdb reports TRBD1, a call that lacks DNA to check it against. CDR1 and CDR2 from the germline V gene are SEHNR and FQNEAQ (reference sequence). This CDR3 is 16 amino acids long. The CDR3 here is CASSLRGGMDGSGYTF.

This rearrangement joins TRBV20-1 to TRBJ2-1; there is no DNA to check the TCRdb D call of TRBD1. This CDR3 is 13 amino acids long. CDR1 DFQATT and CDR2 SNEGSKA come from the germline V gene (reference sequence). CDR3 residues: CSQTGLYHNEQFF.

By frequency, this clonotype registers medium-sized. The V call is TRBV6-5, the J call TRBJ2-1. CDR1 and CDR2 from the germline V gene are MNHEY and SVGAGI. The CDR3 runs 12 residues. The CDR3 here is CASSYSVGEQFF.

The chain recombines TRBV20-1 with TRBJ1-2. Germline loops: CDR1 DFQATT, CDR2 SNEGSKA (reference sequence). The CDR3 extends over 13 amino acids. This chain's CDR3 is CSASGGVNYGYTF.

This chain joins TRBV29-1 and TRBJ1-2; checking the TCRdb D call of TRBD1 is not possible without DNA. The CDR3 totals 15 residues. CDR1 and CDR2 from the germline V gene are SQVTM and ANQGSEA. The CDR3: CSVVSDRLLNYGYTF. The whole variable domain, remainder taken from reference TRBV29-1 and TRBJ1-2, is SAVISQKPSRDICQRGTSLTIQCQVDSQVTMMFWYRQQPGQSLTLIATANQGSEATYESGFVIDKFPISRPNLTFSTLTVSNMSPEDSSIYLCSVVSDRLLNYGYTFGSGTRLTVV.

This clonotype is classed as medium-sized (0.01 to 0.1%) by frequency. CDR3: CAISGYSNQPQHF. The chain employs TRBV10-3 and TRBJ1-5. The CDR3 has 13 residues. Germline lookup yields CDR1 ENHRY and CDR2 SYGVKD.

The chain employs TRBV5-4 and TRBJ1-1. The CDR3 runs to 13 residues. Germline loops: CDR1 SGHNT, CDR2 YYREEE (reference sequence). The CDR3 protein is CASSLDRNTEAFF.

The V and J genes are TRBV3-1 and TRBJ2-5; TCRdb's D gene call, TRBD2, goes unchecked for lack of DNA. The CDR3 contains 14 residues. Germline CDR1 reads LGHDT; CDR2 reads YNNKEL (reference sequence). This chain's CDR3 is CASSLRTLGETQYF.

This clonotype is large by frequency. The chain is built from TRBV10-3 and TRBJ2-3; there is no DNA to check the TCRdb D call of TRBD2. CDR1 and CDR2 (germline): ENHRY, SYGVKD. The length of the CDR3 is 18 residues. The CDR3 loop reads CAISGAGTSGGRTDTQYF.

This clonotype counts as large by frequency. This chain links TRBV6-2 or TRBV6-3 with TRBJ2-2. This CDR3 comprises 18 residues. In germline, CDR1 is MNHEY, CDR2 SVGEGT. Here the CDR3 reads CASSYSLSERLDTGELFF.

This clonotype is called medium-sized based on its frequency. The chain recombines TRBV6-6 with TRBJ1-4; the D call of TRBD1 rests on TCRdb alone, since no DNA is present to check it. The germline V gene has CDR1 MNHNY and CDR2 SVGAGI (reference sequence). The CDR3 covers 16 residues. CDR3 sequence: CASMGGGLGANEKLFF.

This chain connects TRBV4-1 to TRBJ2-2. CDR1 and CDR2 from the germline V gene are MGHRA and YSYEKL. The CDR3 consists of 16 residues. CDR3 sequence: CASSQEGVTHTGELFF.

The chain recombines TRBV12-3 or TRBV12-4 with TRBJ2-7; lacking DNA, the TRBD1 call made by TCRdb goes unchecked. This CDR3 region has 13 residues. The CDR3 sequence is CASSPGQGQTGYF.

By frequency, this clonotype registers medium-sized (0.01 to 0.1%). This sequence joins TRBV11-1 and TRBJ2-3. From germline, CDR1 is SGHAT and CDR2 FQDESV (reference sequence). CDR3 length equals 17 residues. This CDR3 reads CASSLPVPGAGTDTQYF.

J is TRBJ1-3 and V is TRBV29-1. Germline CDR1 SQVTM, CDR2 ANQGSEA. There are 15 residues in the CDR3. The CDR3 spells CSVSGDFSSGNTIYF.

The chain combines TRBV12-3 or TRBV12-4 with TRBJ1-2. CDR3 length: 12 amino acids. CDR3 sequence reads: CASSAYNSGYTF.

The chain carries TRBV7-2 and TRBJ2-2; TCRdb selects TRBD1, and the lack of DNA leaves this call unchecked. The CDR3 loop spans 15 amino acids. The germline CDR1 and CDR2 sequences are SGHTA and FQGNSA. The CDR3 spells CAAAQTRGQFRELFF.

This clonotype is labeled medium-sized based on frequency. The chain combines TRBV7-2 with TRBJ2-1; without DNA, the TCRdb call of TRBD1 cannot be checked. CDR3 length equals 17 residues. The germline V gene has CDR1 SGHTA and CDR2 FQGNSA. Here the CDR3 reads CASSPQGGGPPYNEQFF.

The CDR3 is CSARDRGVTDTQYF. This chain joins TRBV20-1 and TRBJ2-3; TCRdb reports TRBD1, a call that lacks DNA to check it against. The CDR3 sequence is 14 residues long. Germline V gene data show CDR1 as DFQATT and CDR2 as SNEGSKA (reference sequence).

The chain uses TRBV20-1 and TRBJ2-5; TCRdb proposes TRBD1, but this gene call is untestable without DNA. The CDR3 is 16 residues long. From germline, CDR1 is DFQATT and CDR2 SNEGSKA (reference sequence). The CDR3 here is CSAGPLTGGIQETQYF.

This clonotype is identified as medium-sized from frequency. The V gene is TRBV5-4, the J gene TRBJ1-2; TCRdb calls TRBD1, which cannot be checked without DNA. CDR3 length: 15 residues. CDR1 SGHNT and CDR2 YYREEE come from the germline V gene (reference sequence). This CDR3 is CASSSYAGNNYGYTF.

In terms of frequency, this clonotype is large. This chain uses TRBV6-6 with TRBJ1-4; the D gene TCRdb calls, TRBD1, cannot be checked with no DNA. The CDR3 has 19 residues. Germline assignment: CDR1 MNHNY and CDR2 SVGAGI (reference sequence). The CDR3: CASSYSGRTPLSTNEKLFF.